This passage covers 27 T cell receptor beta chains from one sample sequenced in a study of T cell responses to AZD1222 COVID-19 vaccine. The protocol was immunoSEQ multiplex PCR, while the TCRdb copy is restricted to in-frame clones and leaves out a portion. This sample has more than 95,000 clones, with about 89% found just once. Sequenced material: peripheral blood, taken on day 0 of AZD1222 vaccination. The receptors come from an adult in good health.

This clone has more than one count but fewer than ten. This chain uses TRBV10-1 with TRBJ2-2; 7 nucleotides agree with TRBD2. V was clipped by 0 bases and J by 7 bases; unmatched bases: 11. CDR1 and CDR2 (germline): WNHNN, SYGVQD (reference sequence). This CDR3 has 17 residues. The DNA of the CDR3 is TGCGCCAGCAGTGAGTCCGTCCCTAGCGGAGTAGTCGGGGAGCTGTTTTTT. It specifies CASSESVPSGVVGELFF.

This chain uses TRBV5-1 with TRBJ2-5; 11 bases agree with TRBD2. The CDR3 has 16 residues. Trimming took 0 bases from V and 5 from J; bases not matched to a gene: 6. The germline CDR1 and CDR2 sequences are SGHRS and YFSETQ. The CDR3 DNA is TGCGCCAGCAGCTTGGTAGCGGGGGGGCCTGTGGAGACCCAGTACTTC. Protein: CASSLVAGGPVETQYF.

This chain links TRBV6-2 or TRBV6-3 with TRBJ1-6, with D tentatively TRBD1 (5 bases). With 4 bases removed from V and 9 bases from J, the gap between germline ends came to 13 bases. CDR3 length: 14 residues. Germline loops: CDR1 MNHEY, CDR2 SVGEGT. The CDR3 sequence is CASSLQGASSPLHF. The CDR3 region has the DNA TGTGCCAGCAGTTTACAAGGGGCTAGTTCACCCCTCCACTTT.

The chain uses TRBV5-6 and TRBJ1-2, with D possibly matching TRBD1 (5 bases). The germline V and J ends were trimmed by 1 base and 0 bases, with 13 bases remaining between them. This CDR3 has 16 residues. The V gene's germline CDR1 is SGHDT and CDR2 YYEEEE. This CDR3 reads CASSLYQGAANYGYTF. CDR3 sequence (DNA): TGTGCCAGCAGCTTGTATCAGGGTGCGGCTAACTATGGCTACACCTTC.

The chain has TRBV5-1 and TRBJ2-1, with 7 bases fitting TRBD2. CDR1 is SGHRS, CDR2 YFSETQ, per germline. Germline trimming cut 4 bases from V and 1 base from J; bases unmatched to any gene: 2. The CDR3 has 14 amino acids. DNA of the CDR3: TGCGCCAGCAGCCGGGGAGGGTCCTACAATGAGCAGTTCTTC. Translating gives CASSRGGSYNEQFF.

This clone was counted only a few times. The chain links TRBV7-2 to TRBJ2-7; 7 bases are shared with TRBD1. Trimming took 5 bases from V and 6 from J; bases not matched to a gene: 4. CDR1 and CDR2 (germline): SGHTA, FQGNSA. This CDR3 region has 12 residues. The CDR3: CASSEQGREQYF. DNA for the CDR3: TGTGCCAGCAGCGAACAGGGGCGCGAGCAGTACTTC.

This clone turned up a few times. V is TRBV6-9 and J is TRBJ1-6; 7 bases match TRBD1. V shed 8 bases and J 3 bases; nucleotides not matched to a gene: 7. CDR1 and CDR2 from the germline V gene are MNHGY and SVAAGI. This CDR3 has 15 residues. CDR3 loop: CASPPTGLYNSPLHF. In nucleotides, the CDR3 is TGTGCCAGCCCTCCGACAGGGCTCTATAATTCACCCCTCCACTTT.

This clone has only one observation. This chain links TRBV9 with TRBJ2-1, with D perhaps matching TRBD1 (5 bases). The germline V gene has CDR1 SGDLS and CDR2 YYNGEE. This CDR3 region has 15 residues. The ends were cut back, 4 bases at V and 3 bases at J, with 14 bases in the middle. For the CDR3, the DNA is TGTGCCAGCAGCCCCTCCACAGGCCGCTACAATGAGCAGTTCTTC. It is translated as CASSPSTGRYNEQFF.

CDR3: CASSLGRARGSPLHF. The CDR3 DNA reads TGTGCCAGCAGCTTAGGGCGCGCTAGAGGTTCACCCCTCCACTTT. J is TRBJ1-6 and V is TRBV7-8; D is uncertain. The CDR3 is 15 residues long. The V gene's germline CDR1 is SGHVS and CDR2 FQNEAQ. V was cut by 1 base and J by 9 bases, with 13 bases left in between.

This sequence joins TRBV6-6 and TRBJ1-4, with D unclear. V shed 3 bases and J shed 7 bases, with 9 bases lying between them. The CDR3 is 13 amino acids. Germline loops: CDR1 MNHNY, CDR2 SVGAGI (reference sequence). The CDR3 DNA sequence: TGTGCCAGCAGTTATCAACAGATTGAAAAACTGTTTTTT. It is translated as CASSYQQIEKLFF.

The chain links TRBV18 to TRBJ2-1; 10 bases fit TRBD1. This CDR3 has 15 residues. Germline V gene sequence: CDR1 KGHSH, CDR2 LQKENI. J lost 8 bases, V lost 3 bases, and 7 bases had no gene match. CDR3 residues: CASSPRQGAGYEQFF. DNA of the CDR3: TGTGCCAGCTCACCGAGACAGGGGGCGGGGTATGAGCAGTTCTTC.

This chain uses TRBV27 with TRBJ2-2; possible D gene TRBD1, 5 bases. Looked up from germline, CDR1 is MNHEY and CDR2 is SMNVEV (reference sequence). There are 15 residues in the CDR3. Trimming took off 6 bases at V and 4 bases at J, with 15 bases between the two ends. For the CDR3, the DNA is TGTGCCAGCAGGGTGGCCAGGGTGGGCACCGGGGAGCTGTTTTTT. Encoded protein: CASRVARVGTGELFF.

The chain is built from TRBV7-9 and TRBJ1-1; no definite D call. Germline CDR1 is SEHNR and CDR2 is FQNEAQ (reference sequence). Trimming shortened V by 6 bases and J by 2 bases, and 10 bases separated the two germline ends. The CDR3 sequence is 13 residues long. In DNA form, the CDR3 reads TGTGCCAGCAGAAAGGGAGGAAACACTGAAGCTTTCTTT. Residues: CASRKGGNTEAFF.

The chain couples TRBV30 to TRBJ2-2; D remains unclear. The CDR3 contains 15 residues. Germline CDR1 GTSNPN, CDR2 SVGIG (reference sequence). V lost 2 bases to trimming and J lost 4 bases, with 14 bases between them. CDR3 sequence (DNA): TGTGCCTGGAGTCCAACTGCGGTAGGCACCGGGGAGCTGTTTTTT. Its protein product is CAWSPTAVGTGELFF.

The chain combines TRBV6-5 with TRBJ1-1, with 9 bases identical to TRBD1. V lost 5 bases and J lost 8; bases outside the gene matches: 3. The CDR3 is made up of 12 amino acids. Germline values: CDR1 MNHEY, CDR2 SVGAGI. The CDR3 loop is CASSNRGREAFF. DNA of the CDR3: TGTGCCAGCAGTAACAGGGGGCGAGAAGCTTTCTTT.

This clone was recorded only once. The CDR3 nucleotides are TGCGCCAGCAGCCAAGGTCGGACCCCTCTCTACGAGCAGTACTTC. Protein product: CASSQGRTPLYEQYF. This rearrangement joins TRBV4-1 to TRBJ2-7; no clear D. Trimming pared 1 base from V and 3 bases from J, leaving 13 bases between. The germline gives CDR1 MGHRA, CDR2 YSYEKL. The CDR3 is 15 amino acids.

The chain recombines TRBV2 with TRBJ1-2, with a tentative D call TRBD1 (5 bases). Germline CDR1 SNHLY, CDR2 FYNNEI. V was pared by 3 bases and J by 4 bases, with 6 bases between. The CDR3 consists of 12 residues. The CDR3: CASSDRAYGYTF. CDR3 in DNA: TGTGCCAGCAGTGACAGGGCCTATGGCTACACCTTC. Full variable domain (outside the CDR3, taken from reference TRBV2 and TRBJ1-2): EPEVTQTPSHQVTQMGQEVILRCVPISNHLYFYWYRQILGQKVEFLVSFYNNEISEKSEIFDDQFSVERPDGSNFTLKIRSTKLEDSAMYFCASSDRAYGYTFGSGTRLTVV.

This chain links TRBV11-3 with TRBJ1-6; tentatively, D is TRBD1 (6 bases). The CDR3 runs to 14 residues. Trimming left V 6 bases short and J 7 bases short, with 13 bases between. In germline, CDR1 is SGHNT, CDR2 YENEEA. CDR3 in DNA: TGTGCCAGCAGTCTAGGACAGACGAATTCACCCCTCCACTTT. This translates into CASSLGQTNSPLHF.

This chain uses TRBV2 with TRBJ2-1, with 8 bases fitting TRBD2. J gave up 8 bases and V 7 bases, and 13 bases lay outside the gene matches. In germline, CDR1 is SNHLY, CDR2 FYNNEI. The CDR3 sequence is 15 residues long. The chain's CDR3 is CASTDTSGRKDEQFF. The DNA of the CDR3 is TGTGCCAGCACGGATACTAGCGGCCGGAAAGATGAGCAGTTCTTC.

The chain is built from TRBV5-5 and TRBJ1-2; D may be TRBD1 (5 bases). Per the germline V gene, CDR1 is SGHKS and CDR2 is YYEKEE (reference sequence). With 4 bases removed from V and 4 bases from J, the gap between germline ends came to 17 bases. The length of the CDR3 is 15 residues. DNA for the CDR3: TGTGCCAGCAGCGAGTACCCAGGGATTAGCTATGGCTACACCTTC. Amino acids: CASSEYPGISYGYTF.

The rearrangement joins TRBV12-3 or TRBV12-4 to TRBJ1-1; unclear D gene. Trimming left V 0 bases short and J 12 bases short, with 11 bases between. CDR3 length equals 12 residues. CDR3: CASSLASLGTFF. CDR3 DNA: TGTGCCAGCAGTTTAGCTTCCCTGGGGACTTTCTTT.

V gene TRBV6-5 combines with J gene TRBJ1-2, with D possibly being TRBD1 (6 bases). The CDR3 is 15 amino acids. V gave up 2 bases and J gave up 4 bases, with 14 bases separating them. Germline V gene sequence: CDR1 MNHEY, CDR2 SVGAGI. The CDR3 reads CASSYIKDSPYGYTF. The CDR3 nucleotides are TGTGCCAGCAGTTACATAAAGGACAGCCCCTATGGCTACACCTTC.

The V gene is TRBV7-2, the J gene TRBJ2-3; 9 bases line up with TRBD2. The junction had 17 bases not matched to a gene; V was cut back by 5 bases and J by 5 bases. The germline V gene has CDR1 SGHTA and CDR2 FQGNSA. The CDR3 is 18 residues long. The CDR3: CASSQSLYSGSRVDTQYF. The CDR3 coding sequence is TGTGCCAGCAGCCAGTCACTTTATAGCGGGAGCAGGGTAGATACGCAGTATTTT.

The chain couples TRBV6-2 or TRBV6-3 to TRBJ2-5; TRBD2 aligns across 15 bases. Per germline, CDR1 MNHEY and CDR2 SVGEGT. This CDR3 is built from 17 residues. V shed 2 bases and J 7 bases; nucleotides not matched to a gene: 8. Here the CDR3 DNA reads TGTGCCAGCAGTTACCGGGGGACTAGCGGGGGGCCGCGGACCCAGTACTTC. This gives the protein CASSYRGTSGGPRTQYF.

This chain connects TRBV28 to TRBJ2-5; maybe TRBD1 (5 bases). The CDR3 has 14 amino acids. CDR1 MDHEN and CDR2 SYDVKM come from the germline V gene. V was shortened by 8 bases and J by 4 bases, with 17 bases between the two germline ends. This CDR3 is CASRAGRQGETQYF. The CDR3 coding sequence is TGTGCCAGCCGCGCAGGGCGCCAGGGAGAGACCCAGTACTTC.

The J gene is TRBJ1-2, the V gene TRBV5-1; a possible D gene is TRBD1 (5 bases). Deletions cut 4 bases from V and 3 bases from J, with 10 bases between. Germline assignment: CDR1 SGHRS and CDR2 YFSETQ. This CDR3 comprises 13 residues. The CDR3 spells CASSPGRDYGYTF. The CDR3 region has the DNA TGCGCCAGCAGCCCGGGACGGGACTATGGCTACACCTTC.

J is TRBJ1-2 and V is TRBV5-6; D call uncertain. V was trimmed by 1 base and J by 1 base, leaving 5 bases between them. The CDR3 loop spans 13 amino acids. Germline CDR1 reads SGHDT; CDR2 reads YYEEEE. The DNA for the CDR3 is TGTGCCAGCAGCTTGTCCGGTAACTATGGCTACACCTTC. This encodes CASSLSGNYGYTF.